The clone carrying this TCR beta chain was detected many times. The target antigen is unknown. The sample belongs to a study of T cells in Graves' hyperthyroidism and ophthalmopathy. At the level of the study: Pretreatment peripheral blood was obtained at initial diagnosis. General observations from the study: Appearing also in blood were most of the thyroid clonotypes expanded above 0.001.

V gave up 6 bases and J gave up 5 bases, with 16 bases separating them. This CDR3 has 14 amino acids. TCR beta CDR3 regions were amplified from RNA transcripts. When the TCR CDR3 underwent first-round RT-PCR, the HTBI primer set was used. TCRdb reanalysed the multiplex PCR reads using MiXCR and keeps one entry per CDR3 protein. The sample has approximately 370,000 distinct CDR3 sequences; about 18% are singletons. The source is a young woman with Graves' hyperthyroidism that later progressed to Graves' ophthalmopathy. Sequenced: blood. This chain links TRBV12-3 or TRBV12-4 with TRBJ1-2; possibly TRBD1 for D (6 bases). This CDR3 reads CASRLQGSRYGYTF. Here the CDR3 DNA reads TGTGCCAGCAGACTACAGGGTTCGAGATATGGCTACACCTTC.